This TCR beta chain was observed in a study of blood T cell repertoires in COVID-19. For the study at large: Researchers got acute and convalescent COVID-19 samples from the United States, Italy and Spain. Nucleic acid was either cDNA or gDNA, and it came from T cells, B-cell-depleted T cells, or PBMCs.

This clone was counted between two and nine times. Per the original methods: Estimation of nucleated cell counts relied on the amplification of reference gene primers. Assay: immunoSEQ multiplex PCR; the TCRdb copy retains only in-frame clones and omits some. D and trimming were read from the DNA, whereas the V and J calls and clone size are those reported in that table. The repertoire holds over 150,000 clones, with around 85% as singletons. The germline CDR1 and CDR2 sequences are SEHNR and FQNEAQ (reference sequence). The CDR3 consists of 16 residues. The V gene end was trimmed by 5 bases and the J gene end by 2 bases; junction bases not matched to a gene: 8.

This TCR was sampled from a man in his thirties or forties with acute or convalescent COVID-19. V usage is TRBV7-9 and J usage is TRBJ2-3; 9 bases are a match to TRBD2. The sequencing sample was made of peripheral blood. This CDR3 is CASSPRLAGATDTQYF. CDR3 bases: TGTGCCAGCAGCCCCAGATTAGCGGGGGCCACAGATACGCAGTATTTT.